Listed below are T cell receptor beta chains from one sample, sequenced in a study of blood T cell repertoires in COVID-19. Assay used: immunoSEQ multiplex PCR; TCRdb lists only in-frame clones, some missing. The sample contains tens of thousands of clones, more than 75% of which appear only once. What was sequenced was peripheral blood. Receptors were obtained from a woman aged 80 or over with active or convalescent COVID-19. CDR3s include the opening cysteine and the closing phenylalanine or tryptophan. The order of the fields is J gene, D gene, CDR3 length, V gene, clone size, CDR3 DNA, CDR3 protein. D genes are given only for firm matches. Size tells how often a clone was seen (once, few, many) or the class of an expanded clone, and some rows leave it out.

>TRBJ2-6|NA|20|TRBV4-3|NA
TGCGCCAGCAGCCCGGGGACGGGCGGGACGGTGTACTCTGGGGCCAACGTCCTGACTTTC
CASSPGTGGTVYSGANVLTF
>TRBJ1-1|TRBD1|16|TRBV18|NA
TGTGCCAGCTCCCGGGGACAGCCCACTATGAACACTGAAGCTTTCTTT
CASSRGQPTMNTEAFF
>TRBJ2-1|TRBD2|16|TRBV2|NA
TGTGCCAGCAGTGAGACACCGCTAGCGGGGGGTGGTATAGGGTTCTTC
CASSETPLAGGGIGFF
>TRBJ2-7|NA|15|TRBV7-6|NA
TGTGCCAGCAGCTTAGTCGGGGATAGCTCCTACGAGCAGTACTTC
CASSLVGDSSYEQYF
>TRBJ2-5|NA|15|TRBV30|NA
TGTGCCTGGAGTGGGAAGGGGGGGGGAGGAGAGACCCAGTACTTC
CAWSGKGGGGETQYF
>TRBJ1-6|NA|14|TRBV6-2/TRBV6-3|NA
TGTGCCAGCAGTTACACTACCGAGAGATCACCCCTCCACTTT
CASSYTTERSPLHF
>TRBJ2-1|TRBD1|15|TRBV7-9|NA
TGTGCCAGCAGCGCCACAGGGGACCGTAACAATGAGCAGTTCTTC
CASSATGDRNNEQFF
>TRBJ1-1|TRBD1|15|TRBV6-1|NA
TGTGCCAGCAGCCTGACAGGGGGCCTGGGCACTGAAGCTTTCTTT
CASSLTGGLGTEAFF
>TRBJ1-5|TRBD1|16|TRBV6-2/TRBV6-3|few
TGTGCCAGCAGTCCCTACAGGGGGTTCTTAGGCCAGCCCCAGCATTTT
CASSPYRGFLGQPQHF
>TRBJ2-7|TRBD1|16|TRBV2|NA
TGTGCCAGCAAACCGGGACAGGGGGCTAGAAGGGTCGAGCAGTACTTC
CASKPGQGARRVEQYF
>TRBJ1-2|NA|13|TRBV7-9|NA
TGTGCCAGCAGCTCCTCCCAGGGCCATGGCTACACCTTC
CASSSSQGHGYTF
>TRBJ1-1|NA|13|TRBV2|NA
TGTGCTATCGCAGGTTTAGGCACGGCTGAAGCTTTCTTT
CAIAGLGTAEAFF
>TRBJ1-1|NA|12|TRBV10-3|NA
TGTGCCATCAGTGAGTCGAGGGTTGAAGCTTTCTTT
CAISESRVEAFF
>TRBJ2-5|TRBD2|15|TRBV24-1|NA
TGTGCCACCAGTGACTCCGGGACTAGCACGGAGACCCAGTACTTC
CATSDSGTSTETQYF
>TRBJ1-1|NA|12|TRBV12-3/TRBV12-4|NA
TGTGCCAGCAGTTTAGTAGGGGTTGAAGCTTTCTTT
CASSLVGVEAFF
>TRBJ2-7|NA|13|TRBV5-6|NA
TGTGCCAGCAGCTTTGGGGGGGCGGGTGAGCAGTACTTC
CASSFGGAGEQYF
>TRBJ2-7|NA|11|TRBV28|NA
TGTGCCAGCAGTCTTAATTACGAGCAGTACTTC
CASSLNYEQYF
>TRBJ1-1|NA|15|TRBV18|few
TGTGCCAGCTCACCCCGTCGGGGGATTGACACTGAAGCTTTCTTT
CASSPRRGIDTEAFF
>TRBJ2-3|NA|15|TRBV7-9|NA
TGTGCCAGCAGCTTAGGGGGCCTTACGGTAGATACGCAGTATTTT
CASSLGGLTVDTQYF
>TRBJ1-2|NA|12|TRBV29-1|NA
NA
CSVASGIDGGTF
>TRBJ1-4|NA|15|TRBV2|few
TGTGCCAGCAAACCCCGGACTGCAACTAATGAAAAACTGTTTTTT
CASKPRTATNEKLFF
>TRBJ1-2|TRBD1|15|TRBV14|NA
TGTGCCAGCAGCCGGGACAGGCTACTAGGCTATGGCTACACCTTC
CASSRDRLLGYGYTF
>TRBJ1-6|TRBD1|18|TRBV19|NA
TGTGCCAGTAGTGGGGCAGGGGGCGAACAATTCTATAATTCACCCCTCCACTTT
CASSGAGGEQFYNSPLHF
>TRBJ1-5|TRBD1|13|TRBV19|NA
TGTGCCACCCAGGACAGGGGCAATCAGCCCCAGCATTTT
CATQDRGNQPQHF
>TRBJ2-3|TRBD2|14|TRBV2|NA
TGTGCCAGCAGTGTTTGGGGGGGGGATAATACGCAGTATTTT
CASSVWGGDNTQYF
>TRBJ1-1|NA|11|TRBV19|few
TGTGCCAGTAGTACACAATCTGAAGCTTTCTTT
CASSTQSEAFF
>TRBJ2-5|NA|16|TRBV6-5|NA
TGTGCCAGCAGTTACTCGTTCCCCCCAGAACAAGAGACCCAGTACTTC
CASSYSFPPEQETQYF
>TRBJ2-2|NA|15|TRBV19|NA
TGTGCCAGTAGTATACAGGTTACAGGCACCGGGGAGCTGTTTTTT
CASSIQVTGTGELFF
>TRBJ2-7|TRBD1|15|TRBV3-1/TRBV3-2|once
TGTGCCAGCAGCCTCCTTAGGACAGGGTACGGCGAGCAGTACTTC
CASSLLRTGYGEQYF
>TRBJ1-1|NA|16|TRBV5-6|NA
TGTGCCAGCAGCCCAAAGACCACAGGGATAAACACTGAAGCTTTCTTT
CASSPKTTGINTEAFF
>TRBJ2-1|TRBD1|14|TRBV12-5|NA
TGTGCTAGTGGTCCGGGACAGGGCTCCAATGAGCAGTTCTTC
CASGPGQGSNEQFF
>TRBJ2-1|TRBD2|12|TRBV19|NA
TGTGCCAGTAGTCTTACCGGGACTAGCCCACTCTTC
CASSLTGTSPLF
>TRBJ2-7|NA|14|TRBV18|NA
TGTGCCAGCTCACCACGGGCAGGGCCCTACGAGCAGTACTTC
CASSPRAGPYEQYF
>TRBJ2-3|TRBD2|18|TRBV20-1|NA
TGCAGTGCTAGTTCCAGGACTAGCGGGGGGGCCGGCACAGATACGCAGTATTTT
CSASSRTSGGAGTDTQYF
>TRBJ2-1|TRBD2|15|TRBV30|NA
TGTGCCTGGAGTTATGGTAGCGGGATGGTAAATGAGCAGTTCTTC
CAWSYGSGMVNEQFF
>TRBJ2-2|NA|13|TRBV6-5|NA
TGTGCCAGCAGTTACTTAAACACCGGGGAGCTGTTTTTT
CASSYLNTGELFF
>TRBJ1-5|NA|14|TRBV6-2/TRBV6-3|few
TGTGCCAGCAGTTATTGGGGGGGCGGCCAGCCCCAGCATTTT
CASSYWGGGQPQHF
>TRBJ2-3|NA|18|TRBV4-3|NA
TGCGCCAGCAGCCAAGATCGGTCCGGGAGATCTCACACAGATACGCAGTATTTT
CASSQDRSGRSHTDTQYF
>TRBJ2-7|NA|13|TRBV11-2|NA
TGTGCCAGCAGCTTAACGAGGGCGTACGAGCAGTACTTC
CASSLTRAYEQYF
>TRBJ2-5|TRBD2|16|TRBV6-5|NA
TGTGCCAGCAGTTCCCCTTATAGCGGGGAAGAAACGGCCCAGTACTTC
CASSSPYSGEETAQYF
>TRBJ2-5|NA|16|TRBV6-5|NA
TGTGCCAGCAGTTACTCGAGGCAGGGGGGACAAGAGACCCAGTACTTC
CASSYSRQGGQETQYF
>TRBJ2-1|TRBD1|16|TRBV6-5|NA
TGTGCCAGCAGTTACTTCTCAGGGGGCGTCTACAATGAGCAGTTCTTC
CASSYFSGGVYNEQFF
>TRBJ1-1|TRBD1|14|TRBV7-2|NA
TGTGCCAGCAGCTCCAGGGGGCGGCAAACTGAAGCTTTCTTT
CASSSRGRQTEAFF
>TRBJ2-3|NA|15|TRBV5-4|NA
TGTGCCAGCAGCCTACCTAGGGGTAGTGCAGATACGCAGTATTTT
CASSLPRGSADTQYF
>TRBJ1-2|TRBD1|15|TRBV7-8|NA
TGTGCCAGCAGCTTAACGGACAGGGGGCACTATGGCTACACCTTC
CASSLTDRGHYGYTF
>TRBJ1-2|NA|14|TRBV28|few
TGTGCCAGCAGTTTGGAGGACAGTATCTATGGCTACACCTTC
CASSLEDSIYGYTF
>TRBJ1-5|TRBD1|13|TRBV7-2|NA
TGTGCCAGCAGCAAACAGGGGGATCAGCCCCAGCATTTT
CASSKQGDQPQHF
>TRBJ2-3|TRBD2|15|TRBV9|NA
TGTGCCAGCAGCTTTAGCGGGGGGGCAGTCGATACGCAGTATTTT
CASSFSGGAVDTQYF
>TRBJ2-2|NA|16|TRBV5-1|NA
TGCGCCAGCAGCCTCCTGCCCCGGGGGGCCACCGGGGAGCTGTTTTTT
CASSLLPRGATGELFF
>TRBJ2-1|NA|15|TRBV5-5|NA
TGTGCCAGCAGCCTAGGGGCAGGGTTCTACAATGAGCAGTTCTTC
CASSLGAGFYNEQFF
>TRBJ1-4|NA|15|TRBV7-9|few
TGTGCCAGCAGCCCTACCTTTGACAGCGGGGAAAAACTGTTTTTT
CASSPTFDSGEKLFF
>TRBJ1-5|NA|12|TRBV5-6|NA
TGTGCCAGCAGCTTGGGGGGGGAGCCCCAGCATTTT
CASSLGGEPQHF
>TRBJ2-2|TRBD1|16|TRBV9|once
TGTGCCAGCAGCGTAGGAGAGGGACAGGGCACCGGGGAGCTGTTTTTT
CASSVGEGQGTGELFF
>TRBJ1-2|NA|15|TRBV9|NA
TGTGCCAGCAGCGTGGGGGCGATAGCTAACTATGGCTACACCTTC
CASSVGAIANYGYTF
>TRBJ2-1|TRBD1|17|TRBV6-2/TRBV6-3|NA
TGTGCCAGCAGTCATCCGAGGGACAGGGCGACCTACAATGAGCAGTTCTTC
CASSHPRDRATYNEQFF